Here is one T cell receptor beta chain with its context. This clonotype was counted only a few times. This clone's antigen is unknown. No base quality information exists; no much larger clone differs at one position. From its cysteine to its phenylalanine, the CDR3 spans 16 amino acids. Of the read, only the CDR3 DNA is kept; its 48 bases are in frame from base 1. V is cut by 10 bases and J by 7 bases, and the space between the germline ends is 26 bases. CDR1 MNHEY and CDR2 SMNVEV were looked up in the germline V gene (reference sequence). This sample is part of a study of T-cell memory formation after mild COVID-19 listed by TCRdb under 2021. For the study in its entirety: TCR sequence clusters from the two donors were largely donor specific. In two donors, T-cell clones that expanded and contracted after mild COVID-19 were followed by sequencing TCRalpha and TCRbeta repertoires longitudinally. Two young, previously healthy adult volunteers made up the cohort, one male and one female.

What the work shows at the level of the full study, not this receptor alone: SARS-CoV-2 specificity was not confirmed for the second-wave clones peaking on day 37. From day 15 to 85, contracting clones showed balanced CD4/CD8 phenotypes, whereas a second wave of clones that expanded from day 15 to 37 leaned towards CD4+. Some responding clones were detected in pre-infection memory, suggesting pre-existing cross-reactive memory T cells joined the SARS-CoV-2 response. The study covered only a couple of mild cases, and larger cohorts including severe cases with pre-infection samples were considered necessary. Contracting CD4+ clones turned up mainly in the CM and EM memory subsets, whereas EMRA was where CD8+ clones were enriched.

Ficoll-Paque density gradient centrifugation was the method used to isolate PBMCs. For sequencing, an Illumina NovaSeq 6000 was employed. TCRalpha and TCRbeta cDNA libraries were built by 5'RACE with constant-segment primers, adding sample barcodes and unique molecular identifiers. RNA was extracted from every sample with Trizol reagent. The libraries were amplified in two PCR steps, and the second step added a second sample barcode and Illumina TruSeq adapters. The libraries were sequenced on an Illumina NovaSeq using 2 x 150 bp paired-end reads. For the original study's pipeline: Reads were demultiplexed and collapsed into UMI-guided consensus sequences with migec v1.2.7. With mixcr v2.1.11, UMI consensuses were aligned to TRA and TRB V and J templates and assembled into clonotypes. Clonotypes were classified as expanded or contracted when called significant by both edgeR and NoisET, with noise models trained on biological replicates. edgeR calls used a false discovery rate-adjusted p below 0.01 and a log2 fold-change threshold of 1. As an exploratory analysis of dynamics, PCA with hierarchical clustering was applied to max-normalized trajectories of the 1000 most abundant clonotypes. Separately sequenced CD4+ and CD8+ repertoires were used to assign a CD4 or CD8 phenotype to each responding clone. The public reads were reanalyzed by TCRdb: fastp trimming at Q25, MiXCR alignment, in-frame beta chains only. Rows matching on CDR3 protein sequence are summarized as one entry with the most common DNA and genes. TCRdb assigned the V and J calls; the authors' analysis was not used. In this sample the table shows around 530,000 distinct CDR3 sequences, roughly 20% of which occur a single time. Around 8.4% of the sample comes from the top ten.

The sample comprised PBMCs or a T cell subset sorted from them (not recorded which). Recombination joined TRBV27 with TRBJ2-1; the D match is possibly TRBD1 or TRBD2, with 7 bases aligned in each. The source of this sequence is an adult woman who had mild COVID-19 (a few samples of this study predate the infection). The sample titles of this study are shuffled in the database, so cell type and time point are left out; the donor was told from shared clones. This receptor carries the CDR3 CAISARGREFLNEQFF. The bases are TGTGCCATCTCCGCGAGGGGGCGGGAGTTCTTAAATGAGCAGTTCTTC.